This TCR beta chain was sequenced during a study of Tregs in tolerant kidney transplant recipients. Study as a whole: Mixed chimerism was transient after nonmyeloablative marrow transplants from related graft donors.

Notes on this clone: The read ends 3 residues early relative to the CDR3; the germline J gene fills the gap.

Clones were sequenced by immunoSEQ multiplex PCR, and TCRdb holds only the in-frame ones, with some missing. This repertoire includes approximately 31,000 clones. Trimming took off 8 bases at V and 6 bases at J, with 12 bases between the two ends. The CDR3 totals 12 residues. Germline-derived CDR1 and CDR2 are SNHLY and FYNNEI. The receptor's source is a human donor who received a combined kidney and bone marrow transplant. This chain connects TRBV2 to TRBJ2-3, with D possibly TRBD2 on 6 matching bases. The sample consisted of CD8+ T cells from blood, taken before the transplant. Partial CDR3 DNA: TGTGCCAGCGAGACTAGAGGTGATACG. Amino acids: CASETRGDT. The full CDR3 is CASETRGDTQYF.